The 21 T cell receptor beta chains given below trace back to one sample, sequenced in a study of CD8 T cells in Susac syndrome. RNA amounts of about 0.5 to 1 ug underwent reverse transcription with random hexamers. TCRdb fed the immunoSEQ multiplex PCR reads into MiXCR, producing one record per CDR3 protein. The sample has fewer than 350,000 distinct CDR3 sequences; just over 90% are singletons. Sequences were obtained from CD4+ T cells from PBMCs. The receptors shown here come from a human donor with multiple sclerosis.

In this sample, this clonotype turned up once. The CDR3, as DNA: TGTGCCAGCAGCCTCGACGGGACAGGGGTTGACGAGCAGTACTTC. Its protein product is CASSLDGTGVDEQYF. The chain combines TRBV14 with TRBJ2-7; 10 positions agree with TRBD1. Per the germline V gene, CDR1 is SGHDN and CDR2 is FVKESK. V was clipped by 4 bases and J by 5 bases; unmatched bases: 8. The CDR3 length is 15 residues.

The chain links TRBV4-3 to TRBJ2-5, with unresolved D. Germline V lookup: CDR1 LGHNA, CDR2 YSLEER. CDR3 length: 14 residues. Trimming removed 1 base at V and 4 bases at J, with 10 bases between. The CDR3 DNA sequence: TGCGCCAGCAGCCAAGGGGCCCGCGGAGAGACCCAGTACTTC. This gives the protein CASSQGARGETQYF.

CDR3 sequence reads: CASSHGQGRADTQYF. The CDR3 DNA sequence: TGTGCCAGCAGCCACGGACAGGGTAGGGCAGATACGCAGTATTTT. The genes are TRBV6-6 and TRBJ2-3, with 8 bases aligning to TRBD1. Germline-derived CDR1 and CDR2 are MNHNY and SVGAGI (reference sequence). V lost 6 bases, J lost 4 bases, and 9 bases stayed unmatched. This CDR3 is built from 15 residues.

The V gene is TRBV18, the J gene TRBJ2-7; TRBD2 is a possible D gene (6 bases). This CDR3 region has 15 residues. Germline lookup yields CDR1 KGHSH and CDR2 LQKENI. The V end was cut by 4 bases, the J end by 3 bases, with 16 bases between. CDR3 protein: CASSLIVTSIYEQYF. The CDR3 region has the DNA TGTGCCAGCTCACTAATCGTCACTAGCATCTACGAGCAGTACTTC.

This clonotype appeared once. V usage is TRBV19 and J usage is TRBJ1-5, with TRBD1 as a possible D gene (6 bases). V was cut by 5 bases and J by 3 bases, with 17 bases left in between. The CDR3 sequence is 16 residues long. CDR1 LNHDA and CDR2 SQIVND come from the germline V gene (reference sequence). CDR3 region: CASSGMGARINQPQHF. CDR3 nucleotide sequence: TGTGCCAGTAGTGGGATGGGGGCGAGGATCAATCAGCCCCAGCATTTT.

The chain links TRBV19 to TRBJ1-5, with 9 bases fitting TRBD1. Germline CDR1 LNHDA, CDR2 SQIVND (reference sequence). V shed 2 bases, J shed 6 bases, and the junction held 8 bases outside the gene matches. The CDR3 totals 16 residues. DNA of the CDR3: TGTGCCAGTAGTATACGACAGGGGGGATTGGGTCAGCCCCAGCATTTT. It codes for CASSIRQGGLGQPQHF.

CDR3: CASRSGTGRTEAFF. CDR3 nucleotide sequence: TGTGCCAGCAGGTCCGGGACAGGGAGGACTGAAGCTTTCTTT. The chain carries TRBV6-5 and TRBJ1-1, with TRBD1 matching 9 bases. V lost 6 bases, J lost 5 bases, and 7 bases stayed unmatched. CDR3 length: 14 residues. Germline V gene lookup returns CDR1 MNHEY and CDR2 SVGAGI.

This chain joins TRBV19 and TRBJ1-1, with TRBD1 identical over 11 bases. The germline V gene encodes CDR1 LNHDA and CDR2 SQIVND (reference sequence). V was clipped by 4 bases and J by 4 bases; unmatched bases: 8. The CDR3 length is 16 residues. The CDR3 sequence: CASSSHGQGAFTEAFF. Here the CDR3 DNA reads TGTGCCAGTAGTAGCCACGGACAGGGGGCATTCACTGAAGCTTTCTTT.

The chain recombines TRBV20-1 with TRBJ1-1; 9 nucleotides line up with TRBD1. The CDR3 runs to 14 residues. Germline values: CDR1 DFQATT, CDR2 SNEGSKA (reference sequence). After removal of 3 bases from V and 1 base from J, the junction contained 3 bases not matched to a gene. CDR3 in amino acids: CSARNRGRNTEAFF. The DNA of the CDR3 is TGCAGTGCTAGGAACAGGGGGCGGAACACTGAAGCTTTCTTT.

This clonotype has just a few counts. The chain joins TRBV9 to TRBJ1-2; no clear D. Germline assignment: CDR1 SGDLS and CDR2 YYNGEE. The CDR3 extends over 12 amino acids. Trimming removed 4 bases at V and 4 bases at J, with 8 bases between. CDR3 nucleotide sequence: TGTGCCAGCAGCCGGGAGGGCTATGGCTACACCTTC. Its translation is CASSREGYGYTF.

This clonotype was observed a single time. The chain recombines TRBV18 with TRBJ2-1; D call uncertain. The CDR3 runs to 14 residues. V lost 6 bases, J lost 7 bases, and 16 bases lay in between. CDR1 and CDR2 (germline): KGHSH, LQKENI. This chain's CDR3 is CASSQPGGTNEQFF. For the CDR3, the DNA is TGTGCCAGCTCCCAACCTGGCGGTACTAATGAGCAGTTCTTC. Full variable domain (missing parts from reference TRBV18 and TRBJ2-1): NAGVMQNPRHLVRRRGQEARLRCSPMKGHSHVYWYRQLPEEGLKFMVYLQKENIIDESGMPKERFSAEFPKEGPSILRIQQVVRGDSAAYFCASSQPGGTNEQFFGPGTRLTVL.

This rearrangement joins TRBV5-1 to TRBJ1-2; D possibly corresponds to TRBD1 (5 bases). CDR1 and CDR2 (germline): SGHRS, YFSETQ. The V and J ends lost 4 bases and 6 bases respectively, with 19 bases between them. This CDR3 has 15 amino acids. CDR3 nucleotides: TGCGCCAGCAGCCCCCAGGGCGGGGACGGCGATGGCTACACCTTC. Protein sequence: CASSPQGGDGDGYTF. The whole variable domain, filled in from reference TRBV5-1 and TRBJ1-2, reads KAGVTQTPRYLIKTRGQQVTLSCSPISGHRSVSWYQQTPGQGLQFLFEYFSETQRNKGNFPGRFSGRQFSNSRSEMNVSTLELGDSALYLCASSPQGGDGDGYTFGSGTRLTVV.

The V call is TRBV5-4, the J call TRBJ2-1; D is possibly TRBD2 (5 bases). Germline assignment: CDR1 SGHNT and CDR2 YYREEE (reference sequence). Trimming cost V 0 bases and J 7 bases, with 17 bases left between them. The CDR3 length is 16 residues. In DNA, the CDR3 is TGTGCCAGCAGCTTGGCCCAGCGGAGGCCGGGGAATGAGCAGTTCTTC. Translation gives CASSLAQRRPGNEQFF.

This chain uses TRBV20-1 with TRBJ1-5; D may be TRBD1 (5 bases). With 3 bases removed from V and 0 bases from J, the gap between germline ends came to 15 bases. The germline gives CDR1 DFQATT, CDR2 SNEGSKA (reference sequence). CDR3 length equals 16 residues. CDR3 loop: CSASPPGRNSNQPQHF. As DNA, the CDR3 is TGCAGTGCTAGTCCCCCAGGGCGTAATAGCAATCAGCCCCAGCATTTT.

In regard to this clonotype: The junction differs from germline at one of its ends, possibly a read error. The chain couples TRBV7-7 to TRBJ2-5; 8 bases agree with TRBD2. This CDR3 is built from 15 residues. From germline, CDR1 is SSHAT and CDR2 FNYEAQ (reference sequence). The CDR3 region is CASSRVGTRSETQYF. The CDR3 coding sequence is TGTGCTAGCAGCCGGGTGGGGACTAGAAGTGAGACCCAGTACTTC.

The chain combines TRBV24-1 with TRBJ2-1; D may correspond to TRBD1 or TRBD2 (5 bases each). Germline-derived CDR1 and CDR2 are KGHDR and SFDVKD. The V and J ends lost 2 bases and 5 bases respectively, with 12 bases between them. The CDR3 is 15 residues long. CDR3 DNA: TGTGCCACCAGTGATTCCGGGACCCAAGACAATGAGCAGTTCTTC. Translating it yields CATSDSGTQDNEQFF.

The chain combines TRBV7-2 with TRBJ2-7; D tentatively reads TRBD1 or TRBD2 (7 bases each). The CDR3 sequence is 14 residues long. Germline CDR1 reads SGHTA; CDR2 reads FQGNSA. Between the trimmed V and J ends, which lost 2 bases and 6 bases, there was a span of 14 bases. The chain's CDR3 is CASSLRGRGGEQYF. The CDR3 DNA reads as TGTGCCAGCAGCTTACGAGGCAGGGGGGGCGAGCAGTACTTC.

In its sample, this clonotype was seen many times. The V call is TRBV18, the J call TRBJ2-5; D ambiguous. CDR3 size: 13 residues. Trimming left V 2 bases short and J 2 bases short, with 6 bases between. CDR1 is KGHSH, CDR2 LQKENI, per germline. DNA for the CDR3: TGTGCCAGCTCACCAGGGTTGCAAGAGACCCAGTACTTC. It specifies CASSPGLQETQYF.

Written as DNA, the CDR3 is TGCGCCAGCAGCTTTTTTAGCGGGAGGGGCGGGAACATTCAGTACTTC. Amino acids: CASSFFSGRGGNIQYF. The V and J genes are TRBV5-1 and TRBJ2-4, with TRBD2 matching 11 bases. The CDR3 is made up of 16 amino acids. The germline V gene encodes CDR1 SGHRS and CDR2 YFSETQ. V dropped 2 bases and J dropped 7; count of bases not matched to a gene: 8.

The rearrangement links TRBV20-1 to TRBJ1-1; D unclear. V was pared by 2 bases and J by 0 bases, with 16 bases between. The CDR3 runs to 16 residues. In germline, CDR1 is DFQATT, CDR2 SNEGSKA (reference sequence). This CDR3 reads CSARIVGFRMNTEAFF. As DNA, the CDR3 is TGCAGTGCTAGAATTGTGGGATTTAGAATGAACACTGAAGCTTTCTTT.

The chain employs TRBV27 and TRBJ1-1; D is unresolved. With 4 bases removed from V and 6 bases from J, the gap between germline ends came to 12 bases. The CDR3 consists of 13 residues. Germline lookup yields CDR1 MNHEY and CDR2 SMNVEV (reference sequence). The chain's CDR3 is CASSYAREAEAFF. CDR3 DNA: TGTGCCAGCAGTTACGCTAGGGAGGCTGAAGCTTTCTTT.